This TCR beta chain was retrieved from a study of technical replicates of blood from four donors. The protocol was immunoSEQ multiplex PCR, while the TCRdb copy is restricted to in-frame clones and leaves out a portion. The sample yields tens of thousands of clones, about 95% seen once. The sequence came from a human donor in good health. The sequencing input was T cells isolated from PBMCs.

CDR3 residues: CASSRLAGSGHEQFF. The CDR3 nucleotides read TGTGCCAGTAGTCGATTGGCGGGAAGCGGGCATGAGCAGTTCTTC. The J gene is TRBJ2-1, the V gene TRBV19; a possible D gene is TRBD2 (6 bases). V was cut by 5 bases and J by 8 bases, with 19 bases left in between. The germline gives CDR1 LNHDA, CDR2 SQIVND (reference sequence). The CDR3 runs to 15 residues.